Given below is one T cell receptor beta chain in context. Between the trimmed V and J ends, which lost 1 base and 3 bases, there was a span of 12 bases. CDR3 size: 15 residues. Germline CDR1 SGHDT, CDR2 YYEEEE. The authors' processing: For nucleated cells, counts were estimated from reference gene primer amplification. Repertoires were generated with immunoSEQ multiplex PCR, while TCRdb's copy carries only in-frame clones and drops some. V and J calls plus clone size are reproduced from that table; the DNA served to infer D and trimming. The repertoire holds 150,000 to 200,000 clones, 80% to 85% seen once, with approximately 5.4% in the top ten. These data are taken from a study of blood T cell repertoires in COVID-19. Study-wide context: Both acute and convalescent COVID-19 samples were obtained from the United States, Italy and Spain. PBMCs, B-cell-depleted T cells, or T cells provided the cDNA or gDNA that made up the material.

The chain uses TRBV5-6 and TRBJ2-3; a weak D match, TRBD1 (5 bases). This receptor was taken from a woman in her twenties or thirties with acute or convalescent COVID-19. Material for sequencing was peripheral blood. The CDR3 nucleotides read TGTGCCAGCAGCTTGCAGGGATGGGGTACAGATACGCAGTATTTT. Translated, it gives CASSLQGWGTDTQYF.